These 5 T cell receptor beta chains came from one sample sequenced in a study of graft-versus-host responses after intestinal transplantation. These TCRs' antigens remain unknown. TCRdb keeps only in-frame clones here, not all; method: immunoSEQ multiplex PCR. This table has 55,000 to 80,000 clones, more than 90% appearing once. The material sequenced was unstimulated CD8+ T cells sorted from spleen or lymph node cells, taken before transplant. Receptor source: a human donor who was the organ donor for an intestinal transplant.

The J gene is TRBJ1-5, the V gene TRBV4-1, with D perhaps matching TRBD1 (5 bases). The V gene's germline CDR1 is MGHRA and CDR2 YSYEKL. With 3 bases removed from V and 2 bases from J, the gap between germline ends came to 8 bases. CDR3 length: 14 residues. CDR3 in DNA: TGCGCCAGCAGCCATGGAGGGGGCAATCAGCCCCAGCATTTT. Protein: CASSHGGGNQPQHF.

The CDR3 sequence is CASSPGQEIYEQYF. CDR3 nucleotides: TGTGCCAGCAGCCCGGGACAGGAAATCTACGAGCAGTACTTC. This chain uses TRBV7-6 with TRBJ2-7; 8 nucleotides match TRBD1. From germline, CDR1 is SGHVS and CDR2 FNYEAQ. This CDR3 has 14 amino acids. J gave up 3 bases and V 5 bases, and 6 bases lay outside the gene matches.

CDR3 coding DNA: TGTGCCAGCAGCGTAGCTACGGAGGATTCTAACTATGGCTACACCTTC. Protein sequence: CASSVATEDSNYGYTF. The chain carries TRBV9 and TRBJ1-2; D is ambiguous. The CDR3 has 16 amino acids. The V gene lost 0 bases and the J gene lost 0 bases, with 12 bases spanning the gap. Per germline, CDR1 SGDLS and CDR2 YYNGEE.

The chain combines TRBV7-6 with TRBJ2-2, with 12 bases identical to TRBD1. Germline V CDR1 and CDR2: SGHVS, FNYEAQ. This CDR3 has 20 amino acids. Trimming cost V 1 base and J 0 bases; bases outside gene matches: 9. The CDR3 sequence is CASSLVRGQGATPNTGELFF. As DNA, the CDR3 is TGTGCCAGCAGCTTAGTAAGGGGACAGGGGGCGACCCCGAACACCGGGGAGCTGTTTTTT.

The chain employs TRBV2 and TRBJ2-2, with D possibly being TRBD2 (5 bases). The CDR3 is 17 residues long. The V and J ends lost 2 bases and 0 bases respectively, with 13 bases between them. CDR1 and CDR2 from the germline V gene are SNHLY and FYNNEI. CDR3 protein: CASSEIPAESNTGELFF. CDR3 in DNA: TGTGCCAGCAGTGAAATTCCAGCGGAGTCGAACACCGGGGAGCTGTTTTTT. The full variable domain, rest sourced from reference TRBV2 and TRBJ2-2, is EPEVTQTPSHQVTQMGQEVILRCVPISNHLYFYWYRQILGQKVEFLVSFYNNEISEKSEIFDDQFSVERPDGSNFTLKIRSTKLEDSAMYFCASSEIPAESNTGELFFGEGSRLTVL.